The clone carrying this TCR beta chain was seen just once. Its antigen is unidentified. This sample stems from a study of cytomegalovirus exposure and HLA in healthy donors. Regarding the study as a whole: Previous analysis showed most TCR beta V segments were productive about 87% or about 30% of the time. Common viral pathogens (according to a later analysis) appeared linked to several of the most significant clusters. Reportedly, diagnosis of cytomegalovirus status by the classifier showed high specificity and sensitivity.

PCR primers comprised 60 Vbeta and 13 Jbeta primers. Some clones are missing from TCRdb's copy, which holds only in-frame ones; the method was immunoSEQ multiplex PCR. The table lists some 52,000 clones, 72% of them singletons. Sequencing was performed on PBMCs. This receptor was identified in a woman aged 45-59 years in good health and CMV-seronegative.

CDR3 in DNA: TGCAGCGTCTCCAACCGGGACAGCCCGTACCAAGAGACCCAGTACTTC. It is translated as CSVSNRDSPYQETQYF. The chain employs TRBV29-1 and TRBJ2-5; 7 bases are a match to TRBD1. The V gene end was trimmed by 6 bases and the J gene end by 0 bases; junction bases not matched to a gene: 13. The CDR3 has 16 amino acids. Germline V gene sequence: CDR1 SQVTM, CDR2 ANQGSEA. Complete variable domain (other parts from reference TRBV29-1 and TRBJ2-5): SAVISQKPSRDICQRGTSLTIQCQVDSQVTMMFWYRQQPGQSLTLIATANQGSEATYESGFVIDKFPISRPNLTFSTLTVSNMSPEDSSIYLCSVSNRDSPYQETQYFGPGTRLLVL.